These T cell receptor beta chains were read from a single sample in a study of T cell responses to AZD1222 COVID-19 vaccine. Sequenced by immunoSEQ multiplex PCR; TCRdb stores in-frame clones only, minus some. Of some 130,000 clones listed, around 89% are singletons. Specimen: peripheral blood, collected on day 0 of AZD1222 vaccination. The receptors derive from an adult in good health. CDR3s include the opening cysteine and the closing phenylalanine or tryptophan. The D gene is left open where the match is weak. The size field is filled for only some rows; it gives once, few, many or a size class.

d_gene: TRBD2; abundance: NA; v_gene: TRBV7-8; j_gene: TRBJ2-1; len: 17; CDR3nt: TGTGCCAGCAGCCCCCAAATGACTAGCGGGGTTTCCAATGAGCAGTTCTTC; CDR3aa: CASSPQMTSGVSNEQFF
d_gene: NA; abundance: NA; v_gene: TRBV11-2; j_gene: TRBJ1-5; len: 15; CDR3nt: TGTGCCAGCAGCTTCGCGACAGATAGCAATCAGCCCCAGCATTTT; CDR3aa: CASSFATDSNQPQHF
d_gene: NA; abundance: NA; v_gene: TRBV23-1; j_gene: TRBJ2-7; len: 16; CDR3nt: TGCGCCAGCAGTCAACGAGTCGCCAGGGCCTGCCACGAGCAGTACTTC; CDR3aa: CASSQRVARACHEQYF
d_gene: NA; abundance: NA; v_gene: TRBV7-6; j_gene: TRBJ2-1; len: 14; CDR3nt: TGTGCCAGCAGCTTAGATGGGGGGCCAGGTGAGCAGTTCTTC; CDR3aa: CASSLDGGPGEQFF
d_gene: TRBD1; abundance: NA; v_gene: TRBV27; j_gene: TRBJ1-2; len: 14; CDR3nt: TGTGCCAGCAGGTTGACAGGGGGCCAGTATGGCTACACCTTC; CDR3aa: CASRLTGGQYGYTF
d_gene: NA; abundance: NA; v_gene: TRBV18; j_gene: TRBJ1-4; len: 16; CDR3nt: TGTGCCAGCTCACCGGTGAGGGCGACAACTAATGAAAAACTGTTTTTT; CDR3aa: CASSPVRATTNEKLFF
d_gene: NA; abundance: once; v_gene: TRBV19; j_gene: TRBJ2-7; len: 15; CDR3nt: TGTGCCAGTAGTATAGGAGGGACTCAGTCCTACGAGCAGTACTTC; CDR3aa: CASSIGGTQSYEQYF
d_gene: TRBD1; abundance: NA; v_gene: TRBV2; j_gene: TRBJ1-2; len: 14; CDR3nt: TGTGCCAGCGTACCGACAGGGGGTTACTATGGCTACACCTTC; CDR3aa: CASVPTGGYYGYTF
d_gene: NA; abundance: NA; v_gene: TRBV5-6; j_gene: TRBJ2-3; len: 16; CDR3nt: TGTGCCAGCACCGACGGGATAATGCGGGAACCAGATACGCAGTATTTT; CDR3aa: CASTDGIMREPDTQYF
d_gene: NA; abundance: NA; v_gene: TRBV5-6; j_gene: TRBJ1-1; len: 13; CDR3nt: TGTGCCAGCAGCTCCACCTACGGGGCTGAAGCTTTCTTT; CDR3aa: CASSSTYGAEAFF
d_gene: NA; abundance: NA; v_gene: TRBV5-1; j_gene: TRBJ2-6; len: 15; CDR3nt: TGCGCCAGCAGCTTCACTCCTTCTGGGGCCAACGTCCTGACTTTC; CDR3aa: CASSFTPSGANVLTF
d_gene: NA; abundance: NA; v_gene: TRBV6-5; j_gene: TRBJ1-5; len: 14; CDR3nt: TGTGCCAGCCGACGGGGGTTTAGCAATCAGCCCCAGCATTTT; CDR3aa: CASRRGFSNQPQHF
d_gene: NA; abundance: NA; v_gene: TRBV27; j_gene: TRBJ1-1; len: 13; CDR3nt: TGTGCCAGCAGGTCCCAGAGTTCCACTGAAGCTTTCTTT; CDR3aa: CASRSQSSTEAFF
d_gene: TRBD1; abundance: NA; v_gene: TRBV5-1; j_gene: TRBJ2-2; len: 17; CDR3nt: TGCGCCAGCAGCTTAAAAGTAGGGACAGTCAACACCGGGGAGCTGTTTTTT; CDR3aa: CASSLKVGTVNTGELFF
d_gene: TRBD1; abundance: NA; v_gene: TRBV7-9; j_gene: TRBJ1-1; len: 14; CDR3nt: TGTGCCAGCAGCATTAGACAGGGGAACACTGAAGCTTTCTTT; CDR3aa: CASSIRQGNTEAFF
d_gene: NA; abundance: NA; v_gene: TRBV19; j_gene: TRBJ1-1; len: 13; CDR3nt: TGTGCCAGTAACAAGAAAATGAACACTGAAGCTTTCTTT; CDR3aa: CASNKKMNTEAFF
d_gene: TRBD1; abundance: NA; v_gene: TRBV5-5; j_gene: TRBJ1-5; len: 16; CDR3nt: TGTGCCAGCAGCCGCGAGGGACAGCTTAGCAATCAGCCCCAGCATTTT; CDR3aa: CASSREGQLSNQPQHF
d_gene: NA; abundance: few; v_gene: TRBV6-5; j_gene: TRBJ1-3; len: 15; CDR3nt: TGTGCCAGCAGGAACAGGGTAATGGGAGGAAACACCATATATTTT; CDR3aa: CASRNRVMGGNTIYF
d_gene: TRBD1; abundance: NA; v_gene: TRBV14; j_gene: TRBJ1-2; len: 16; CDR3nt: TGTGCCAGCAGCCAAGATCGGGCAGGGGGGGCCTATGGCTACACCTTC; CDR3aa: CASSQDRAGGAYGYTF
d_gene: NA; abundance: NA; v_gene: TRBV18; j_gene: TRBJ1-1; len: 14; CDR3nt: TGTGCCAGCTCACCAAACAGGGTGAACACTGAAGCTTTCTTT; CDR3aa: CASSPNRVNTEAFF
d_gene: NA; abundance: NA; v_gene: TRBV7-9; j_gene: TRBJ1-4; len: 15; CDR3nt: TGTGCCAGCAGCTTCCAGGGGCTGGGGGCTGAAAAACTGTTTTTT; CDR3aa: CASSFQGLGAEKLFF
d_gene: TRBD1; abundance: NA; v_gene: TRBV9; j_gene: TRBJ1-4; len: 15; CDR3nt: TGTGCCAGCAGCTCAGGGGGGACATACGGCGAAAAACTGTTTTTT; CDR3aa: CASSSGGTYGEKLFF
d_gene: NA; abundance: NA; v_gene: TRBV6-5; j_gene: TRBJ2-2; len: 13; CDR3nt: TGTGCCAGCAGTCAGGGAAACACCGGGGAGCTGTTTTTT; CDR3aa: CASSQGNTGELFF
d_gene: NA; abundance: NA; v_gene: TRBV2; j_gene: TRBJ2-5; len: 13; CDR3nt: TGTGCCAGGGTCAGGGGAGGGGAAGAGACCCAGTACTTC; CDR3aa: CARVRGGEETQYF
d_gene: NA; abundance: NA; v_gene: TRBV9; j_gene: TRBJ2-2; len: 15; CDR3nt: TGTGCCAGCAGCCCCGATATACGGAACACCGGGGAGCTGTTTTTT; CDR3aa: CASSPDIRNTGELFF
d_gene: NA; abundance: NA; v_gene: TRBV27; j_gene: TRBJ2-1; len: 14; CDR3nt: TGTGCCAGCAGAAGGGATGCATCCTACAATGAGCAGTTCTTC; CDR3aa: CASRRDASYNEQFF
d_gene: NA; abundance: NA; v_gene: TRBV12-3/TRBV12-4; j_gene: TRBJ2-2; len: 13; CDR3nt: TGTGCCAGCAGTTTAGGCTGGACCGGGGAGCTGTTTTTT; CDR3aa: CASSLGWTGELFF
d_gene: NA; abundance: NA; v_gene: TRBV7-9; j_gene: TRBJ2-4; len: 17; CDR3nt: TGTGCCAGCAGCTTAGGAGCCCTGGACCGTCACAAAAACATTCAGTACTTC; CDR3aa: CASSLGALDRHKNIQYF
d_gene: NA; abundance: NA; v_gene: TRBV7-8; j_gene: TRBJ1-5; len: 16; CDR3nt: TGTGCCAGCAGCTTAGGAGTTCTGGGGGGTAATCAGCCCCAGCATTTT; CDR3aa: CASSLGVLGGNQPQHF
d_gene: NA; abundance: NA; v_gene: TRBV3-1/TRBV3-2; j_gene: TRBJ2-5; len: 18; CDR3nt: TGTGCCAGCAGGCATTTCGCCCGTCCGGGGATAAGCCAAGAGACCCAGTACTTC; CDR3aa: CASRHFARPGISQETQYF
d_gene: TRBD2; abundance: NA; v_gene: TRBV4-1; j_gene: TRBJ2-5; len: 14; CDR3nt: TGCGCCAGCAGCCGCAGACTAGCGGAGGAGACCCAGTACTTC; CDR3aa: CASSRRLAEETQYF
d_gene: NA; abundance: NA; v_gene: TRBV7-2; j_gene: TRBJ1-4; len: 13; CDR3nt: TGTGCCAGCAGCCCACTCACCGGGGAAAAACTGTTTTTT; CDR3aa: CASSPLTGEKLFF
d_gene: NA; abundance: NA; v_gene: TRBV4-3; j_gene: TRBJ1-3; len: 13; CDR3nt: TGCGCCAGCAGCCAAGAGTCTGGAAACACCATATATTTT; CDR3aa: CASSQESGNTIYF
d_gene: NA; abundance: NA; v_gene: TRBV7-9; j_gene: TRBJ2-1; len: 15; CDR3nt: TGTGCCAGCAGCAGAGACGGGGGCTCCTACAATGAGCAGTTCTTC; CDR3aa: CASSRDGGSYNEQFF
d_gene: NA; abundance: NA; v_gene: TRBV19; j_gene: TRBJ2-7; len: 15; CDR3nt: TGTGCCAGTAGTATCCGGGCAGGCACTCACTACGAGCAGTACTTC; CDR3aa: CASSIRAGTHYEQYF
d_gene: NA; abundance: NA; v_gene: TRBV27; j_gene: TRBJ1-4; len: 14; CDR3nt: TGTGCCAGCAGTTCATGGGAGGACAATGAAAAACTGTTTTTT; CDR3aa: CASSSWEDNEKLFF
d_gene: TRBD1; abundance: NA; v_gene: TRBV2; j_gene: TRBJ2-7; len: 15; CDR3nt: TGTGCCAGCCGAGAGGGTCAGGGGGCTTTCTACGAGCAGTACTTC; CDR3aa: CASREGQGAFYEQYF
d_gene: NA; abundance: NA; v_gene: TRBV9; j_gene: TRBJ1-2; len: 14; CDR3nt: TGTGCCAGCAGCGTAGAGGGGCGAAACGGGCGTTACACCTTC; CDR3aa: CASSVEGRNGRYTF
d_gene: NA; abundance: NA; v_gene: TRBV7-7; j_gene: TRBJ2-2; len: 14; CDR3nt: TGTGCTAGCAGCTTAGACTCGAACACCGGGGAGCTGTTTTTT; CDR3aa: CASSLDSNTGELFF
d_gene: NA; abundance: NA; v_gene: TRBV9; j_gene: TRBJ2-3; len: 16; CDR3nt: TGTGCCAGCAGCGTAGGGTATGGCCGGGACACAGATACGCAGTATTTT; CDR3aa: CASSVGYGRDTDTQYF
d_gene: NA; abundance: NA; v_gene: TRBV9; j_gene: TRBJ2-7; len: 16; CDR3nt: TGTGCCAGCACTCCAGCCTTGGGGGGGCAGGGCTACGAGCAGTACTTC; CDR3aa: CASTPALGGQGYEQYF
d_gene: NA; abundance: NA; v_gene: TRBV2; j_gene: TRBJ1-1; len: 11; CDR3nt: TGTGCCAGTACCATGAACACTGAAGCTTTCTTT; CDR3aa: CASTMNTEAFF
d_gene: NA; abundance: NA; v_gene: TRBV28; j_gene: TRBJ1-2; len: 14; CDR3nt: TGTGCCAGCAGACAGGGTCGGCTGGGGTATGGCTACACCTTC; CDR3aa: CASRQGRLGYGYTF
d_gene: TRBD1; abundance: NA; v_gene: TRBV24-1; j_gene: TRBJ2-7; len: 13; CDR3nt: TGTGCCACCAGTGATCCCTGGACAGGCGAGCAGTACTTC; CDR3aa: CATSDPWTGEQYF
d_gene: TRBD2; abundance: few; v_gene: TRBV5-5; j_gene: TRBJ2-7; len: 16; CDR3nt: TGTGCCAGCAGCTTAGCTAGCGGGGGGACTCCCTACGAGCAGTACTTC; CDR3aa: CASSLASGGTPYEQYF
d_gene: NA; abundance: NA; v_gene: TRBV19; j_gene: TRBJ1-1; len: 16; CDR3nt: TGTGCCAGTAGGGCCAAGGGCACCACCTTGAACACTGAAGCTTTCTTT; CDR3aa: CASRAKGTTLNTEAFF
d_gene: NA; abundance: once; v_gene: TRBV19; j_gene: TRBJ1-5; len: 12; CDR3nt: TGTGCCAGTAGGAGTGACAATCAGCCCCAGCATTTT; CDR3aa: CASRSDNQPQHF
d_gene: TRBD1; abundance: NA; v_gene: TRBV18; j_gene: TRBJ1-5; len: 16; CDR3nt: TGTGCCAGCTCACGTACAGGGGGTTCGAGCAATCAGCCCCAGCATTTT; CDR3aa: CASSRTGGSSNQPQHF
d_gene: TRBD1; abundance: NA; v_gene: TRBV7-9; j_gene: TRBJ1-1; len: 12; CDR3nt: TGTGCCAGCAGCTTACGGACAGGGGAAGCTTTCTTT; CDR3aa: CASSLRTGEAFF
d_gene: NA; abundance: NA; v_gene: TRBV5-4; j_gene: TRBJ2-7; len: 14; CDR3nt: TGTGCCAGCAGCCGCCCCCCAGGGGTCTACGAGCAGTACTTC; CDR3aa: CASSRPPGVYEQYF
d_gene: TRBD1; abundance: few; v_gene: TRBV14; j_gene: TRBJ2-2; len: 13; CDR3nt: TGTGCCAGCAGCCACGGGACAGGGGGGAAGCTGTTTTTT; CDR3aa: CASSHGTGGKLFF
d_gene: NA; abundance: NA; v_gene: TRBV7-9; j_gene: TRBJ2-7; len: 14; CDR3nt: TGTGCCAGCAGCTTTCTGGAGGGGTCGGAGGAGCAGTACTTC; CDR3aa: CASSFLEGSEEQYF
d_gene: NA; abundance: NA; v_gene: TRBV3-1/TRBV3-2; j_gene: TRBJ1-5; len: 14; CDR3nt: TGTGCCAGCAGCCCCAACATGGGCAATCAGCCCCAGCATTTT; CDR3aa: CASSPNMGNQPQHF
d_gene: NA; abundance: NA; v_gene: TRBV10-2; j_gene: TRBJ1-2; len: 13; CDR3nt: TGCGCCAGCAGTGAGTCTATTGGGAATGGCTACACCTTC; CDR3aa: CASSESIGNGYTF
d_gene: NA; abundance: NA; v_gene: TRBV6-1; j_gene: TRBJ2-1; len: 15; CDR3nt: TGTGCCAGCAGTGAAGGGGTTCTCTCCTACAATGAGCAGTTCTTC; CDR3aa: CASSEGVLSYNEQFF
d_gene: TRBD2; abundance: NA; v_gene: TRBV10-3; j_gene: TRBJ2-3; len: 17; CDR3nt: TGTGCCATCACCCCGGGACTAGCGGGGGGTTACACAGATACGCAGTATTTT; CDR3aa: CAITPGLAGGYTDTQYF
d_gene: NA; abundance: NA; v_gene: TRBV3-1/TRBV3-2; j_gene: TRBJ2-7; len: 14; CDR3nt: TGTGCCAGCAGCCCCCGGCTACTCCGGGTCGAGCAGTACTTC; CDR3aa: CASSPRLLRVEQYF